The 32 T cell receptor beta chains listed next were all sequenced from one sample in a study of technical replicates of blood from a handful of donors. Measured with immunoSEQ multiplex PCR; TCRdb has only the in-frame clones, and not every one. Among fewer than 95,000 clones listed, roughly 90% were seen once. Sequenced: T cells isolated from PBMCs. These receptors all stem from a human donor in good health.

CDR3 protein: CASSLLTGEYYGYTF. For the CDR3, the DNA is TGTGCCAGCAGCTTACTAACGGGAGAGTACTATGGCTACACCTTC. The chain has TRBV11-2 and TRBJ1-2, with D unresolved. The germline V gene encodes CDR1 SGHAT and CDR2 FQNNGV. The CDR3 loop spans 15 amino acids. The V gene lost 2 bases and the J gene lost 3 bases, with 13 bases spanning the gap.

This chain uses TRBV29-1 with TRBJ2-3; D perhaps matches TRBD1 (5 bases). The V end lost 8 bases, the J end lost 4 bases, and 13 bases lay between the germline ends. The CDR3 extends over 12 amino acids. Germline V CDR1 and CDR2: SQVTM, ANQGSEA. CDR3 sequence (DNA): TGCAGCTCCTTAAAGGGGTCAGATACGCAGTATTTT. It codes for CSSLKGSDTQYF.

V gene TRBV9 combines with J gene TRBJ2-7, with TRBD1 identical over 7 bases. The CDR3 runs 15 residues. V dropped 0 bases and J dropped 4; count of bases not matched to a gene: 7. Germline CDR1 reads SGDLS; CDR2 reads YYNGEE. CDR3 bases: TGTGCCAGCAGCGTAGCTGAGGGACAGACATACGAGCAGTACTTC. Amino acid sequence: CASSVAEGQTYEQYF. The whole variable domain, filled in from reference TRBV9 and TRBJ2-7, reads DSGVTQTPKHLITATGQRVTLRCSPRSGDLSVYWYQQSLDQGLQFLIQYYNGEERAKGNILERFSAQQFPDLHSELNLSSLELGDSALYFCASSVAEGQTYEQYFGPGTRLTVT.

The chain is built from TRBV7-2 and TRBJ2-7, with TRBD1 matching 9 bases. Germline loops: CDR1 SGHTA, CDR2 FQGNSA. V lost 5 bases, J lost 6 bases, and 8 bases stayed unmatched. This CDR3 has 14 amino acids. This CDR3 reads CASSPPGTGTEQYF. Written as DNA, the CDR3 is TGTGCCAGCAGCCCGCCCGGGACAGGGACCGAGCAGTACTTC.

The DNA for the CDR3 is TGTGCCAGCAGCAGTACCACAGATACGCAGTATTTT. This encodes CASSSTTDTQYF. J is TRBJ2-3 and V is TRBV6-5; D uncertain. Germline CDR1 reads MNHEY; CDR2 reads SVGAGI. V was cut by 6 bases and J by 2 bases, with 6 bases left in between. The CDR3 loop spans 12 amino acids.

This chain uses TRBV9 with TRBJ1-3, with D uncertain. Trimming removed 0 bases at V and 0 bases at J, with 13 bases between. Germline V gives CDR1 SGDLS, CDR2 YYNGEE. The CDR3 is 17 residues long. The CDR3 region is CASSVASTFNSGNTIYF. In DNA form, the CDR3 reads TGTGCCAGCAGCGTAGCTTCGACATTTAACTCTGGAAACACCATATATTTT.

The chain couples TRBV5-4 to TRBJ2-4, with TRBD1 matching 7 bases. Germline trimming cut 2 bases from V and 1 base from J; bases unmatched to any gene: 0. Germline values: CDR1 SGHNT, CDR2 YYREEE (reference sequence). This CDR3 comprises 14 residues. The CDR3 reads CASSLQGAKNIQYF. The CDR3 DNA is TGTGCCAGCAGCTTACAGGGGGCCAAAAACATTCAGTACTTC. Looking up the rest from reference TRBV5-4 and TRBJ2-4 gives the full variable domain: ETGVTQSPTHLIKTRGQQVTLRCSSQSGHNTVSWYQQALGQGPQFIFQYYREEENGRGNFPPRFSGLQFPNYSSELNVNALELDDSALYLCASSLQGAKNIQYFGAGTRLSVL.

V gene TRBV6-1 combines with J gene TRBJ2-7, with TRBD2 identical over 7 bases. The CDR3 consists of 17 residues. Trimming took 4 bases from V and 3 from J; bases not matched to a gene: 15. Germline assignment: CDR1 MNHNS and CDR2 SASEGT. CDR3 DNA sequence: TGTGCCAGCAGTGCCTCCGCGGCGGGAGACCTTCACTACGAGCAGTACTTC. As protein: CASSASAAGDLHYEQYF.

This clone was picked up a small number of times. The chain links TRBV29-1 to TRBJ2-3; maybe TRBD1 (5 bases). The CDR3 spans 14 residues. Germline assignment: CDR1 SQVTM and CDR2 ANQGSEA. V shed 6 bases and J shed 2 bases, with 15 bases lying between them. CDR3 sequence (DNA): TGCAGCGTCCGAATCGGACATTCCACAGATACGCAGTATTTT. Its protein product is CSVRIGHSTDTQYF.

CDR3 sequence: CASSNRDTGNGPLHF. The DNA for the CDR3 is TGTGCCAGCAGCAACCGGGACACCGGTAACGGACCCCTCCACTTT. The chain joins TRBV2 to TRBJ1-6, with D maybe TRBD1 (6 bases). V lost 6 bases to trimming and J lost 12 bases, with 21 bases between them. This CDR3 region has 15 residues. CDR1 SNHLY and CDR2 FYNNEI come from the germline V gene.

J is TRBJ2-7 and V is TRBV28; TRBD2 matches at 9 bases. From germline, CDR1 is MDHEN and CDR2 SYDVKM. J was trimmed by 3 bases and V by 2 bases; bases with no gene match: 8. CDR3 length: 16 residues. Here the CDR3 reads CASSLITLAGRYEQYF. Here the CDR3 DNA reads TGTGCCAGCAGTTTAATAACGCTAGCGGGACGCTACGAGCAGTACTTC. Full variable domain (outside the CDR3, taken from reference TRBV28 and TRBJ2-7): DVKVTQSSRYLVKRTGEKVFLECVQDMDHENMFWYRQDPGLGLRLIYFSYDVKMKEKGDIPEGYSVSREKKERFSLILESASTNQTSMYLCASSLITLAGRYEQYFGPGTRLTVT.

In DNA, the CDR3 is TGCGCCAGCAGCCAATATACAGGGCGGACCGGGGAGCTGTTTTTT. Its translation: CASSQYTGRTGELFF. The V call is TRBV4-1, the J call TRBJ2-2; a weak D match, TRBD1 (6 bases). This CDR3 is 15 amino acids long. Looked up from germline, CDR1 is MGHRA and CDR2 is YSYEKL. V lost 2 bases and J 5 bases, leaving 12 bases between the germline ends.

The rearrangement links TRBV28 to TRBJ2-2; 8 bases are a match to TRBD2. This CDR3 is 14 amino acids long. Germline CDR1 MDHEN, CDR2 SYDVKM. V trimming: 8 bases; J trimming: 4 bases; junction bases outside the gene matches: 6. CDR3 residues: CASRRLAGTGELFF. DNA of the CDR3: TGTGCCAGCCGCAGGCTAGCGGGCACCGGGGAGCTGTTTTTT.

V usage is TRBV19 and J usage is TRBJ2-7; TRBD1 might be the D (5 bases). Germline CDR1 reads LNHDA; CDR2 reads SQIVND (reference sequence). The CDR3 totals 15 residues. V lost 3 bases and J lost 4, with 16 bases in between. CDR3 nucleotide sequence: TGTGCCAGTAGTATTGGACAAGGGGTGGGGTACGAGCAGTACTTC. Protein sequence: CASSIGQGVGYEQYF.

V gene TRBV29-1 combines with J gene TRBJ2-1, with a possible D match to TRBD1 (5 bases). The CDR3 has 12 residues. V was clipped by 3 bases and J by 8 bases, with 11 bases between them. Germline V gives CDR1 SQVTM, CDR2 ANQGSEA. The CDR3 DNA sequence: TGCAGCGTTGACCCCAGGGCTGATGAGCAGTTCTTC. Translation gives CSVDPRADEQFF.

This chain uses TRBV6-6 with TRBJ1-2; maybe TRBD1 (6 bases). The CDR3 is made up of 14 amino acids. Germline V lookup: CDR1 MNHNY, CDR2 SVGAGI (reference sequence). The V end was cut by 2 bases, the J end by 3 bases, with 10 bases between. DNA for the CDR3: TGTGCCAGCAGTTACAAGGGGGACCACTATGGCTACACCTTC. Translated, it gives CASSYKGDHYGYTF.

This chain connects TRBV5-1 to TRBJ2-1; tentatively, D is TRBD2 (6 bases). Germline V lookup: CDR1 SGHRS, CDR2 YFSETQ. The ends were cut back, 1 base at V and 1 base at J, with 18 bases in the middle. The CDR3 has 18 residues. CDR3 residues: CASSLSSPSSGSYNEQFF. The CDR3 nucleotides read TGCGCCAGCAGCTTGAGCTCTCCCTCCAGCGGGTCCTACAATGAGCAGTTCTTC.

The chain uses TRBV5-1 and TRBJ1-1; possible D gene TRBD1, 5 bases. Germline-derived CDR1 and CDR2 are SGHRS and YFSETQ. The CDR3 spans 16 residues. Trimming took 0 bases from V and 1 from J, leaving 13 bases between them. CDR3 sequence: CASSLEGRVGNTEAFF. The CDR3, as DNA: TGCGCCAGCAGCTTGGAGGGCAGGGTAGGGAACACTGAAGCTTTCTTT.

The rearrangement uses TRBV27 and TRBJ2-5, with D perhaps matching TRBD2 (5 bases). CDR1 and CDR2 (germline): MNHEY, SMNVEV (reference sequence). V was shortened by 4 bases and J by 4 bases, with 13 bases between the two germline ends. The CDR3 runs to 14 residues. The CDR3 bases are TGTGCCAGCAGTTCTCAAGTACGGGGAGAGACCCAGTACTTC. Its protein is CASSSQVRGETQYF.

The rearrangement joins TRBV10-3 to TRBJ2-5; D possibly corresponds to TRBD2 (5 bases). The V and J ends lost 6 bases and 3 bases respectively, with 8 bases between them. The germline V gene encodes CDR1 ENHRY and CDR2 SYGVKD. This CDR3 has 12 residues. Written as DNA, the CDR3 is TGTGCCATCAGGGAAGCGGAAGAGACCCAGTACTTC. It codes for CAIREAEETQYF.

The V and J genes are TRBV6-5 and TRBJ2-7; possibly TRBD1 for D (5 bases). Germline CDR1 and CDR2: MNHEY and SVGAGI. This CDR3 region has 13 residues. Trimming left V 5 bases short and J 6 bases short, with 14 bases between. CDR3 in DNA: TGTGCCAGCAGTCAAGCCTCAGGGTCCGAGCAGTACTTC. It is translated as CASSQASGSEQYF.

The chain carries TRBV5-1 and TRBJ2-1, with a weak D call TRBD2 (6 bases). This CDR3 is 17 amino acids long. Trimming pared 0 bases from V and 0 bases from J, leaving 13 bases between. Germline V gives CDR1 SGHRS, CDR2 YFSETQ. The CDR3, as DNA: TGCGCCAGCAGCTTGGATGGGGGACTCAGCTCCTACAATGAGCAGTTCTTC. Translated: CASSLDGGLSSYNEQFF.

This clone came up once. The V call is TRBV5-1, the J call TRBJ2-7; possibly TRBD1 for D (5 bases). Trimming pared 2 bases from V and 6 bases from J, leaving 15 bases between. The CDR3 has 14 amino acids. CDR1 is SGHRS, CDR2 YFSETQ, per germline. The CDR3 DNA sequence: TGCGCCAGCAGCTTAAAACAGGAAAGGGGCGAGCAGTACTTC. It codes for CASSLKQERGEQYF.

This rearrangement joins TRBV28 to TRBJ2-7, with 10 bases matching TRBD2. The V and J ends lost 5 bases and 3 bases, in that order; junction bases with no gene match: 10. Germline V lookup: CDR1 MDHEN, CDR2 SYDVKM. This CDR3 has 16 residues. The CDR3 nucleotides are TGTGCCAGCAGTACCTTAGCGGGAGGTGGCCTCTACGAGCAGTACTTC. Protein sequence: CASSTLAGGGLYEQYF.

The V call is TRBV27, the J call TRBJ1-5; 8 bases match TRBD1. V lost 5 bases, J lost 3 bases, and 3 bases stayed unmatched. This CDR3 spans 14 amino acids. CDR1 is MNHEY and CDR2 is SMNVEV in the germline V gene (reference sequence). The CDR3, as DNA: TGTGCCAGCAGTGTACAGGGGGTCAATCAGCCCCAGCATTTT. This codes for CASSVQGVNQPQHF.

This clone was recorded a few times. The chain recombines TRBV19 with TRBJ1-1; a possible D gene is TRBD1 (6 bases). The CDR3 loop spans 16 amino acids. Trimming removed 0 bases at V and 0 bases at J, with 11 bases between. The V gene's germline CDR1 is LNHDA and CDR2 SQIVND (reference sequence). DNA for the CDR3: TGTGCCAGTAGTATAGAAGGACAGCGAATGAACACTGAAGCTTTCTTT. The encoded protein is CASSIEGQRMNTEAFF.

The chain has TRBV18 and TRBJ2-7, with a weak D call TRBD2 (5 bases). V lost 0 bases to trimming and J lost 0 bases, with 9 bases between them. Germline CDR1 KGHSH, CDR2 LQKENI. This CDR3 is built from 15 residues. The CDR3 region is CASSPPEGSSYEQYF. In DNA form, the CDR3 reads TGTGCCAGCTCACCACCTGAAGGGAGCTCCTACGAGCAGTACTTC. The variable domain in full, completed from reference TRBV18 and TRBJ2-7, reads NAGVMQNPRHLVRRRGQEARLRCSPMKGHSHVYWYRQLPEEGLKFMVYLQKENIIDESGMPKERFSAEFPKEGPSILRIQQVVRGDSAAYFCASSPPEGSSYEQYFGPGTRLTVT.

The chain uses TRBV10-3 and TRBJ1-3; D is uncertain. Trimming left V 3 bases short and J 4 bases short, with 10 bases between. The germline gives CDR1 ENHRY, CDR2 SYGVKD. The CDR3 covers 14 residues. The CDR3 DNA is TGTGCCATCAGTGATAACTTGTCCGGAAACACCATATATTTT. Its protein product is CAISDNLSGNTIYF.

The chain links TRBV5-1 to TRBJ1-3; perhaps TRBD1 as D (5 bases). The CDR3 contains 15 residues. V lost 6 bases and J 4 bases, leaving 17 bases between the germline ends. The germline CDR1 and CDR2 sequences are SGHRS and YFSETQ. Here the CDR3 reads CASTQGASIGNTIYF. CDR3 bases: TGCGCCAGCACCCAAGGGGCGTCAATAGGAAACACCATATATTTT.

The chain carries TRBV5-1 and TRBJ2-2, with 8 positions matching TRBD2. The V and J ends lost 2 bases and 5 bases, in that order; junction bases with no gene match: 2. The CDR3 runs to 14 residues. Germline V gene lookup returns CDR1 SGHRS and CDR2 YFSETQ. The CDR3 protein is CASSFGGATGELFF. The CDR3 nucleotides are TGCGCCAGCAGCTTCGGGGGGGCGACCGGGGAGCTGTTTTTT. Filled out from reference TRBV5-1 and TRBJ2-2, the complete variable domain reads KAGVTQTPRYLIKTRGQQVTLSCSPISGHRSVSWYQQTPGQGLQFLFEYFSETQRNKGNFPGRFSGRQFSNSRSEMNVSTLELGDSALYLCASSFGGATGELFFGEGSRLTVL.

This chain links TRBV5-8 with TRBJ2-7; D remains unclear. The germline V and J ends were trimmed by 1 base and 1 base, with 9 bases remaining between them. Germline lookup yields CDR1 SGHTS and CDR2 YDEGEE. The CDR3 sequence is 14 residues long. The CDR3 DNA reads as TGTGCCAGCAGCTTGCTGTCTAGGTCCTACGAGCAGTACTTC. This translates into CASSLLSRSYEQYF.

This chain connects TRBV29-1 to TRBJ1-4; D may be TRBD1 (6 bases). The V end lost 6 bases, the J end lost 2 bases, and 13 bases lay between the germline ends. The CDR3 extends over 14 amino acids. From germline, CDR1 is SQVTM and CDR2 ANQGSEA. CDR3: CSVSKGGTNEKLFF. The CDR3 DNA reads TGCAGCGTGAGCAAGGGGGGGACTAATGAAAAACTGTTTTTT. The complete variable domain, with remaining parts taken from reference TRBV29-1 and TRBJ1-4, reads SAVISQKPSRDICQRGTSLTIQCQVDSQVTMMFWYRQQPGQSLTLIATANQGSEATYESGFVIDKFPISRPNLTFSTLTVSNMSPEDSSIYLCSVSKGGTNEKLFFGSGTQLSVL.